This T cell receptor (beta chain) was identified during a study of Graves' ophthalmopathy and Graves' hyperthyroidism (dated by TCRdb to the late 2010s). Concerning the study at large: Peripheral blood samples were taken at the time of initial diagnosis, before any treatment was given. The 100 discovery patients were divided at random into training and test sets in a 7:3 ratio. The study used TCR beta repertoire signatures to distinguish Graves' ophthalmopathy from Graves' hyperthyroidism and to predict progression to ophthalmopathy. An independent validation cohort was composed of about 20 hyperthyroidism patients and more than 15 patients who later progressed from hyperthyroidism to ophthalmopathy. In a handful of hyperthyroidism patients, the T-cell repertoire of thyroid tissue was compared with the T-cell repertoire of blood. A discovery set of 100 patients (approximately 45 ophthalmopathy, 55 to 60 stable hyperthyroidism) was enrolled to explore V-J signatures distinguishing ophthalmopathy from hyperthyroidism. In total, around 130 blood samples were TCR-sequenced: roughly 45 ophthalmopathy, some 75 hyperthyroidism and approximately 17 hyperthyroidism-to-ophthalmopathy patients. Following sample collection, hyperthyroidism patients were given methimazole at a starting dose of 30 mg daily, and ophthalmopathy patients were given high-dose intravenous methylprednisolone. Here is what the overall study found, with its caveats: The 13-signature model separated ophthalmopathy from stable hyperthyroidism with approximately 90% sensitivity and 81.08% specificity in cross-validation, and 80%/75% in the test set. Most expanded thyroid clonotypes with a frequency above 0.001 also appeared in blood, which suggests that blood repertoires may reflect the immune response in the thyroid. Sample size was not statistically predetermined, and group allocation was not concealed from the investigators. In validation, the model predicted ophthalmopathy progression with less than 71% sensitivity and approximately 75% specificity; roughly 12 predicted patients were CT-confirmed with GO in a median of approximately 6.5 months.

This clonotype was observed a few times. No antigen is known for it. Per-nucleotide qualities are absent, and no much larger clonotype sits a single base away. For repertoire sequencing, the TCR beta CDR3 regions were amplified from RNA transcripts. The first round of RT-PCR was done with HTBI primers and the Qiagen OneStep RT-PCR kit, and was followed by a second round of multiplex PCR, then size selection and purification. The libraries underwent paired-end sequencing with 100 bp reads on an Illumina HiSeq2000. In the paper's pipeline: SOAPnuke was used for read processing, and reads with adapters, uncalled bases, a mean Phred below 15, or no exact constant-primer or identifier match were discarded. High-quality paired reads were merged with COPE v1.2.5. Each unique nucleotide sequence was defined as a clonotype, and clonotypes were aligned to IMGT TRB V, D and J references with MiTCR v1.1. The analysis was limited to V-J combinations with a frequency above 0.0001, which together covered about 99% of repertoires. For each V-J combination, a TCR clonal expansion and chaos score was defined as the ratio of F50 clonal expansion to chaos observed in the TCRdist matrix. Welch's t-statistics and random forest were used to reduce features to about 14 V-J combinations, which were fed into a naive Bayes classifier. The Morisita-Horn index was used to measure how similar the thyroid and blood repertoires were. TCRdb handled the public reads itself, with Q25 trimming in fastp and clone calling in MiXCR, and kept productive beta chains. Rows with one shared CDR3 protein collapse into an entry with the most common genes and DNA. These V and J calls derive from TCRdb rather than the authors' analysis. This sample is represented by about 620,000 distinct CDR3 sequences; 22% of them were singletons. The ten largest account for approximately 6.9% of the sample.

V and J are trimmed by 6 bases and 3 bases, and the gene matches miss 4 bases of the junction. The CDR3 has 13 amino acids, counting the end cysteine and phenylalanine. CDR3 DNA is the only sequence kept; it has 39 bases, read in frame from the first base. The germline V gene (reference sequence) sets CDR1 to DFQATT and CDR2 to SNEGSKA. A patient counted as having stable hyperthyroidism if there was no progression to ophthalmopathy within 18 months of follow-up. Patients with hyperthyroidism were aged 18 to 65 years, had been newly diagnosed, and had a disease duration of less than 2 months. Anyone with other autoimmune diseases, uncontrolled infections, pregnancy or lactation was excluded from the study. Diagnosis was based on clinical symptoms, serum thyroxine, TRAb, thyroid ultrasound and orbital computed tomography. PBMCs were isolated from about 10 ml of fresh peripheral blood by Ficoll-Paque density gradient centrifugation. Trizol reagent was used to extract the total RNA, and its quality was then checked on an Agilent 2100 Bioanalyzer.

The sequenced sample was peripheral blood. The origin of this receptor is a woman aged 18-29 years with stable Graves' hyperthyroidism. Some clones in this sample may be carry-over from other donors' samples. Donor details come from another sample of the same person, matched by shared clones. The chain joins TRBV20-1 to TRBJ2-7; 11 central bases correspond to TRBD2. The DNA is TGCAGTGCCCCCGGGACTAGCGGCTACGAGCAGTACTTC. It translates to CSAPGTSGYEQYF.